The 20 T cell receptor beta chains reported below all come from one sample, sequenced in a study of cytomegalovirus exposure and HLA in healthy donors. Measured with immunoSEQ multiplex PCR; TCRdb has only the in-frame clones, and not every one. The data show under 80,000 clones, 94% seen once. The sequenced material came from PBMCs. These receptors were taken from a woman aged 18-29 years in good health and CMV-seronegative.

The chain links TRBV5-1 to TRBJ1-3; 7 nucleotides line up with TRBD1. The CDR3 spans 13 residues. Germline loops: CDR1 SGHRS, CDR2 YFSETQ. The V segment lost 6 bases and the J segment 2 bases; nucleotides outside the gene matches: 2. CDR3: CASKGTAGNTIYF. CDR3 DNA: TGCGCCAGCAAAGGGACAGCTGGAAACACCATATATTTT.

The chain employs TRBV29-1 and TRBJ2-7, with 9 positions matching TRBD2. From germline, CDR1 is SQVTM and CDR2 ANQGSEA. The CDR3 contains 13 residues. V trimming: 5 bases; J trimming: 2 bases; junction bases outside the gene matches: 4. The CDR3 here is CSVLPSGTYEQYF. DNA for the CDR3: TGCAGCGTTCTTCCTAGCGGGACCTACGAGCAGTACTTC.

The chain is built from TRBV5-1 and TRBJ1-2, with D uncertain. CDR1 is SGHRS, CDR2 YFSETQ, per germline. The ends were cut back, 0 bases at V and 3 bases at J, with 12 bases in the middle. This CDR3 comprises 15 residues. CDR3 residues: CASSLAQVRDYGYTF. The CDR3 nucleotides are TGCGCCAGCAGCTTGGCCCAGGTGCGCGACTATGGCTACACCTTC.

This chain uses TRBV29-1 with TRBJ2-3; 7 nucleotides line up with TRBD1. V shed 4 bases, J shed 2 bases, and the junction held 3 bases outside the gene matches. This CDR3 contains 13 residues. CDR1 is SQVTM and CDR2 is ANQGSEA in the germline V gene. CDR3 loop: CSVAGQDTDTQYF. The CDR3 bases are TGCAGCGTTGCCGGACAGGACACAGATACGCAGTATTTT.

The gene calls are TRBV10-3 and TRBJ1-5, with TRBD1 identical over 7 bases. The V gene's germline CDR1 is ENHRY and CDR2 SYGVKD. Germline trimming cut 6 bases from V and 2 bases from J; bases unmatched to any gene: 10. CDR3 length: 16 residues. In nucleotides, the CDR3 is TGTGCCATCAGCCCCTCGGGACAGTTAGGCAATCAGCCCCAGCATTTT. Translation: CAISPSGQLGNQPQHF.

This chain connects TRBV6-1 to TRBJ2-1; the D is unclear. Between the trimmed V and J ends, which lost 2 bases and 4 bases, there was a span of 6 bases. Looked up from germline, CDR1 is MNHNS and CDR2 is SASEGT. This CDR3 spans 13 amino acids. Written as DNA, the CDR3 is TGTGCCAGCAGTGAAAATCTGTACAATGAGCAGTTCTTC. Encoded protein: CASSENLYNEQFF.

This sequence joins TRBV5-6 and TRBJ2-5; a possible D gene is TRBD1 (5 bases). This CDR3 comprises 17 residues. CDR1 is SGHDT and CDR2 is YYEEEE in the germline V gene. Trimming stripped 2 bases from V and 0 bases from J, with 17 bases between. The CDR3 loop reads CASSFRAGRSYQETQYF. For the CDR3, the DNA is TGTGCCAGCAGCTTTAGGGCAGGGCGAAGTTACCAAGAGACCCAGTACTTC. The whole variable domain, remainder taken from reference TRBV5-6 and TRBJ2-5, is DAGVTQSPTHLIKTRGQQVTLRCSPKSGHDTVSWYQQALGQGPQFIFQYYEEEERQRGNFPDRFSGHQFPNYSSELNVNALLLGDSALYLCASSFRAGRSYQETQYFGPGTRLLVL.

The chain joins TRBV5-1 to TRBJ2-7, with a tentative D call TRBD1 (6 bases). CDR1 is SGHRS, CDR2 YFSETQ, per germline. With 4 bases removed from V and 1 base from J, the gap between germline ends came to 12 bases. This CDR3 comprises 14 residues. The CDR3 here is CASSEDGQSYEQYF. The CDR3 region has the DNA TGCGCCAGCAGCGAGGATGGACAGTCCTACGAGCAGTACTTC.

The chain combines TRBV11-2 with TRBJ2-5; perhaps TRBD2 as D (6 bases). CDR3 size: 15 residues. V was cut by 5 bases and J by 5 bases, with 18 bases left in between. Germline V gene data show CDR1 as SGHAT and CDR2 as FQNNGV. This CDR3 is CASSPNRRARETQYF. As DNA, the CDR3 is TGTGCCAGCAGCCCAAACCGGAGGGCGCGGGAGACCCAGTACTTC.

As concerns this clone: Sequence at one end of the junction differs from germline and may be a read error. The V and J genes are TRBV19 and TRBJ2-2; 9 bases line up with TRBD1. The CDR3 extends over 15 amino acids. Germline V gene sequence: CDR1 LNHDA, CDR2 SQIVND (reference sequence). CDR3 protein: CASSLDRGLTGELFF. The CDR3 region has the DNA TGTGCCAGTAGTTTAGACAGGGGGTTAACCGGGGAGCTGTTTTTT.

The chain uses TRBV7-6 and TRBJ2-1, with TRBD2 identical over 14 bases. This CDR3 region has 15 residues. Looked up from germline, CDR1 is SGHVS and CDR2 is FNYEAQ. After removal of 3 bases from V and 7 bases from J, the junction contained 2 bases not matched to a gene. This CDR3 is CASSLTSGRGNEQFF. CDR3 sequence (DNA): TGTGCCAGCAGCTTGACTAGCGGGAGGGGAAATGAGCAGTTCTTC.

This clone turned up a few times. This chain joins TRBV7-9 and TRBJ1-1; a possible D gene is TRBD1 (6 bases). V was pared by 2 bases and J by 5 bases, with 12 bases between. Germline values: CDR1 SEHNR, CDR2 FQNEAQ (reference sequence). The CDR3 has 14 residues. The CDR3 DNA reads as TGTGCCAGCAGCTTATCAGGGAGGGGGACTGAAGCTTTCTTT. Translation: CASSLSGRGTEAFF. Full variable domain (rest looked up from reference TRBV7-9 and TRBJ1-1): DTGVSQNPRHKITKRGQNVTFRCDPISEHNRLYWYRQTLGQGPEFLTYFQNEAQLEKSRLLSDRFSAERPKGSFSTLEIQRTEQGDSAMYLCASSLSGRGTEAFFGQGTRLTVV.

The V call is TRBV30, the J call TRBJ1-2, with unresolved D. Trimming took 5 bases from V and 7 from J, leaving 23 bases between them. This CDR3 spans 15 amino acids. Germline V lookup: CDR1 GTSNPN, CDR2 SVGIG (reference sequence). CDR3: CAWFKPSPPTRGYTF. The CDR3 DNA sequence: TGTGCCTGGTTCAAACCGTCCCCCCCCACTCGTGGCTACACCTTC.

V is TRBV7-9 and J is TRBJ2-3; TRBD2 agrees at 8 bases. The CDR3 is 17 amino acids. Germline assignment: CDR1 SEHNR and CDR2 FQNEAQ (reference sequence). The V segment lost 7 bases and the J segment 0 bases; nucleotides outside the gene matches: 12. In DNA form, the CDR3 reads TGTGCCAGCACCGGGGGGGGGCAGGGCATCAGCACAGATACGCAGTATTTT. Translation gives CASTGGGQGISTDTQYF. Looking up the rest from reference TRBV7-9 and TRBJ2-3 gives the full variable domain: DTGVSQNPRHKITKRGQNVTFRCDPISEHNRLYWYRQTLGQGPEFLTYFQNEAQLEKSRLLSDRFSAERPKGSFSTLEIQRTEQGDSAMYLCASTGGGQGISTDTQYFGPGTRLTVL.

The chain employs TRBV30 and TRBJ1-5; D gene uncertain. Germline assignment: CDR1 GTSNPN and CDR2 SVGIG (reference sequence). V lost 0 bases to trimming and J lost 7 bases, with 16 bases between them. The CDR3 sequence is 15 residues long. The CDR3 loop reads CAWSVSWGGGQPQHF. The CDR3 coding sequence is TGTGCCTGGAGTGTGTCTTGGGGAGGAGGGCAGCCCCAGCATTTT.

This chain connects TRBV1 to TRBJ2-3; whether TRBD2, the table's D call, matches the DNA was not checked. TRBV1 is tagged as a pseudogene. This CDR3 has 15 residues. The CDR3 region is CTSSQPSGRTDTQYF. CDR3 sequence (DNA): TGCACCAGCAGCCAGCCCAGCGGGCGCACAGATACGCAGTATTTT.

Only one count was recorded for this clone. The chain couples TRBV30 to TRBJ1-1; the D gene is possibly TRBD1 (6 bases). Germline loops: CDR1 GTSNPN, CDR2 SVGIG (reference sequence). Trimming stripped 5 bases from V and 0 bases from J, with 10 bases between. The CDR3 spans 13 residues. CDR3 in DNA: TGTGCCTGGGTCGGACAGCTGAACACTGAAGCTTTCTTT. Amino acid sequence: CAWVGQLNTEAFF.

The rearrangement links TRBV6-6 to TRBJ2-3; 7 positions agree with TRBD1. The CDR3 consists of 14 residues. V was pared by 6 bases and J by 2 bases, with 5 bases of the junction left unmatched. CDR1 and CDR2 from the germline V gene are MNHNY and SVGAGI (reference sequence). The CDR3 loop is CASSPGQNTDTQYF. CDR3 nucleotides: TGTGCCAGCAGCCCGGGACAGAACACAGATACGCAGTATTTT.

The chain employs TRBV5-1 and TRBJ1-6; 9 positions match TRBD1. This CDR3 has 16 amino acids. The ends lost 5 bases at V and 10 bases at J; junction bases unmatched: 13. Germline CDR1 and CDR2: SGHRS and YFSETQ. The DNA of the CDR3 is TGCGCCAGCAGGGTGGGAGAGGGACAGGGTAACTCACCCCTCCACTTT. It yields the protein CASRVGEGQGNSPLHF.

Here the CDR3 DNA reads TGTGCCAGCAGCGGCAGGACAGCTGCTAATGAAAAACTGTTTTTT. Protein product: CASSGRTAANEKLFF. This sequence joins TRBV7-8 and TRBJ1-4, with D perhaps TRBD1 (6 bases). Trimming took off 5 bases at V and 3 bases at J, with 13 bases between the two ends. The CDR3 loop spans 15 amino acids. CDR1 and CDR2 from the germline V gene are SGHVS and FQNEAQ.